This TCR beta chain stems from a study of Tregs in tolerant kidney transplant recipients. The table came from immunoSEQ multiplex PCR; TCRdb's copy has only in-frame clones and leaves some out. Altogether tens of thousands of clones are present, 80% to 90% being singletons, with the ten largest covering around 2.3%. The J segment lost 4 bases and the V segment lost 5 bases, leaving 15 bases of the junction unmatched. Germline V gene sequence: CDR1 MNHEY, CDR2 SMNVEV (reference sequence). The CDR3 covers 19 residues. The chain combines TRBV27 with TRBJ2-2, with 11 bases identical to TRBD1. The receptor was derived from a human donor who received a combined kidney and bone marrow transplant. Source: Tregs from blood, taken before the transplant. CDR3 DNA: TGTGCCAGCAGTCCTTTAAGGTCCCGGACAGGGGGCGGCACCGGGGAGCTGTTTTTT. Protein sequence: CASSPLRSRTGGGTGELFF.